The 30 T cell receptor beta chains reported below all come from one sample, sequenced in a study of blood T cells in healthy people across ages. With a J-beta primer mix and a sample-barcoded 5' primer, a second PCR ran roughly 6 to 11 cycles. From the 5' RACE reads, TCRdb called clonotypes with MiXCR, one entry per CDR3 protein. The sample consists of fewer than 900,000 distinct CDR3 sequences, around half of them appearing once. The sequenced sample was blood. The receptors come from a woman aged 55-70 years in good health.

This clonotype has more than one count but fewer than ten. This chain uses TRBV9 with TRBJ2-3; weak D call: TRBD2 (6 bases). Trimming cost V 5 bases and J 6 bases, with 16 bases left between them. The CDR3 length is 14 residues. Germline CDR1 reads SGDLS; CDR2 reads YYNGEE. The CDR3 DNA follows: TGTGCCAGCAGTCTCTCGGGAGCCCCCGATACGCAGTATTTT. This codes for CASSLSGAPDTQYF.

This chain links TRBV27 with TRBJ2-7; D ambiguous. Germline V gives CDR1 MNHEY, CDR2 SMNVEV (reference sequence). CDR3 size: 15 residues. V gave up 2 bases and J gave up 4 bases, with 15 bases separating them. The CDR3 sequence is CASSLAAIPLYEQYF. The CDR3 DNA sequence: TGTGCCAGCAGTTTAGCGGCCATTCCCCTATACGAGCAGTACTTC.

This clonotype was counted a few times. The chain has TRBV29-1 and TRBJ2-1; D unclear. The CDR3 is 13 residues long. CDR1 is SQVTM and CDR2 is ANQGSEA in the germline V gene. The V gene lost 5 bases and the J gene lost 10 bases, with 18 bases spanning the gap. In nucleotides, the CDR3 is TGCAGCGTTAGCCAACCGCTCCTGGGGGAGCAGTTCTTC. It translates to CSVSQPLLGEQFF.

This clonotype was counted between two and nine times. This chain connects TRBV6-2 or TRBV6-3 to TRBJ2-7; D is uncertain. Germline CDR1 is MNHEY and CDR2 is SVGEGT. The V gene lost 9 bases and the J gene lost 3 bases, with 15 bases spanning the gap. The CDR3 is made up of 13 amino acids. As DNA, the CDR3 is TGTGCCAGTAACAACGGGCCAAGCTACGAGCAGTACTTC. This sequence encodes CASNNGPSYEQYF.

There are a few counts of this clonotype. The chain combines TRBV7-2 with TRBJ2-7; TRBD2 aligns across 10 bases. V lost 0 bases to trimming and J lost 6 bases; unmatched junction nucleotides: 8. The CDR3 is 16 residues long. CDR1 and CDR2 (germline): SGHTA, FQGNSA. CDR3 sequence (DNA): TGTGCCAGCAGCTTAGCCTTACTAGCGGGACCCTTCGAGCAGTACTTC. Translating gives CASSLALLAGPFEQYF.

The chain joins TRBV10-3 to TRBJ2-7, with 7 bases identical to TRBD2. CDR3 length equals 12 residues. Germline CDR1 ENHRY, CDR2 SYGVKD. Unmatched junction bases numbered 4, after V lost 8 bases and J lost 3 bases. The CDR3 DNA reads TGTGCCATCGGGGAGGGACTCTACGAGCAGTACTTC. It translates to CAIGEGLYEQYF.

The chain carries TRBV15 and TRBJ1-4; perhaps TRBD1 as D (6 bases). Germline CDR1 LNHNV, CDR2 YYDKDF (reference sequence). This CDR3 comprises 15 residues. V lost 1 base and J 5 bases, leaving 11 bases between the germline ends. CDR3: CATSRGTEPNEKLFF. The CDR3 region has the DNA TGTGCCACCAGCAGAGGGACAGAACCAAATGAAAAACTGTTTTTT.

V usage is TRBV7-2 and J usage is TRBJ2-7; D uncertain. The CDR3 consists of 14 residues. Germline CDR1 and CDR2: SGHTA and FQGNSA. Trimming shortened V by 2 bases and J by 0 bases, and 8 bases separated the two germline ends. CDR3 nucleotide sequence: TGTGCCAGCAGCTTATGCAGAACCTCCTACGAGCAGTACTTC. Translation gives CASSLCRTSYEQYF.

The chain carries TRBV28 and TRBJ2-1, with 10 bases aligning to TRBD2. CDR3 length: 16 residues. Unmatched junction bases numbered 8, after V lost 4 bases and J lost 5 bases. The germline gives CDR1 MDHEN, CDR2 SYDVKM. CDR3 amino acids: CASSSPAGGPNNEQFF. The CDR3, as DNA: TGTGCCAGCAGTTCCCCAGCGGGAGGGCCGAACAATGAGCAGTTCTTC.

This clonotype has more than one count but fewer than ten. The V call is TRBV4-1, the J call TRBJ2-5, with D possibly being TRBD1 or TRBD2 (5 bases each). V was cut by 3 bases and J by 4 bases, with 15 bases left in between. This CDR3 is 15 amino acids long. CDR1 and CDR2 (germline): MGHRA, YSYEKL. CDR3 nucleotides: TGCGCCAGCAGCCAGGGACCCCAGGGTTTAGAGACCCAGTACTTC. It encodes CASSQGPQGLETQYF.

The CDR3: CASSPGAGNSNQPQHF. As DNA, the CDR3 is TGTGCCAGCAGCCCCGGCGCCGGTAATAGCAATCAGCCCCAGCATTTT. The V call is TRBV9, the J call TRBJ1-5; D gene ambiguous. V was shortened by 4 bases and J by 0 bases, with 14 bases between the two germline ends. The length of the CDR3 is 16 residues. Looked up from germline, CDR1 is SGDLS and CDR2 is YYNGEE.

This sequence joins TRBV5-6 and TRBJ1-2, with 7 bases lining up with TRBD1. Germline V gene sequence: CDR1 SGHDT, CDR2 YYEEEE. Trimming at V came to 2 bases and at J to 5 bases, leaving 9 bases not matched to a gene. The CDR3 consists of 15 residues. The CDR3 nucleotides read TGTGCCAGCAGCTTCCCGACAGGGAACGTATATGGCTACACCTTC. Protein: CASSFPTGNVYGYTF.

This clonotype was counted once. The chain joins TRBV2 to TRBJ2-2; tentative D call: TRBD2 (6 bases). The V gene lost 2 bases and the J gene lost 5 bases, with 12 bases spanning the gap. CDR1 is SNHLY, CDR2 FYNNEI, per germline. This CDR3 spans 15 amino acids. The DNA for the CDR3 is TGTGCCAGCAGTGAAACGGGACTTGGGACCGGGGAGCTGTTTTTT. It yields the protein CASSETGLGTGELFF.

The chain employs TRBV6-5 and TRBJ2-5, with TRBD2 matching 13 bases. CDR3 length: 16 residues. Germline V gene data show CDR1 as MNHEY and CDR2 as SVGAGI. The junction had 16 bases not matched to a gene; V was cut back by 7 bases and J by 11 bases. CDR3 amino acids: CASTELAGGPSREQYF. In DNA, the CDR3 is TGTGCCAGCACGGAACTAGCGGGAGGGCCATCTCGGGAGCAGTACTTC.

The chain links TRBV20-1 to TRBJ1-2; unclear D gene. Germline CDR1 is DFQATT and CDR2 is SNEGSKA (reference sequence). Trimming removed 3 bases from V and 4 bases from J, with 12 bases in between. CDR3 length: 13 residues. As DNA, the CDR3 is TGCAGTGCTAGTGTACAGATAATCTATGGCTACACCTTC. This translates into CSASVQIIYGYTF.

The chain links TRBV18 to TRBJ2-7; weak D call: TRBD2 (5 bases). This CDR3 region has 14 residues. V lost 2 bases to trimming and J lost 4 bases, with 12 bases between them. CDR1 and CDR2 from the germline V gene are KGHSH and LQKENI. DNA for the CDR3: TGTGCCAGCTCACCAGCCGACGGGGATTACGAGCAGTACTTC. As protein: CASSPADGDYEQYF.

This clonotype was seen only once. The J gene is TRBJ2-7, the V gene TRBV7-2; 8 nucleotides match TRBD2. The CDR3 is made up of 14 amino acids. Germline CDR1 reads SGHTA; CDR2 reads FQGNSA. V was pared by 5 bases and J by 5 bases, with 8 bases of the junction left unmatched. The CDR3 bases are TGTGCCAGCAGCCCCAGCGGGAGTAGGAACGAGCAGTACTTC. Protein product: CASSPSGSRNEQYF.

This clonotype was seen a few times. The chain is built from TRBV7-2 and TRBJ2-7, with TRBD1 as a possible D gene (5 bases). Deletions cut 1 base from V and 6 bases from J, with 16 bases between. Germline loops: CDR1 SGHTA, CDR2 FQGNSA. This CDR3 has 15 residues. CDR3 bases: TGTGCCAGCAGCTTAGAAGGGCGCAGGGTGGGCGAGCAGTACTTC. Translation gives CASSLEGRRVGEQYF.

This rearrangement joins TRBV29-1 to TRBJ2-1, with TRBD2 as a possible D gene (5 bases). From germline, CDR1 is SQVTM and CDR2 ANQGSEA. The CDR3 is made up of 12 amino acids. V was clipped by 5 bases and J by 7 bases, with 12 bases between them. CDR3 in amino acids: CSVLPPGNEQFF. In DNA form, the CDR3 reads TGCAGCGTTCTGCCCCCGGGGAATGAGCAGTTCTTC.

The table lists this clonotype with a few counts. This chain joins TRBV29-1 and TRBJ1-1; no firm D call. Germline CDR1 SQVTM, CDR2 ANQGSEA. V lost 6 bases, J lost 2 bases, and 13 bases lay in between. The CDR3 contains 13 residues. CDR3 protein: CSVDRGPNTEAFF. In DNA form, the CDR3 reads TGCAGCGTCGACCGAGGTCCCAACACTGAAGCTTTCTTT.

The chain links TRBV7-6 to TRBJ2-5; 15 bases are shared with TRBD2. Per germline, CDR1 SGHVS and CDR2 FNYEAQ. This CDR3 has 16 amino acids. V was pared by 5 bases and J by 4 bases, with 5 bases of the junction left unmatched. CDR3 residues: CASSLGTSGRRETQYF. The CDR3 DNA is TGTGCCAGCAGCCTCGGGACTAGCGGGAGGAGAGAGACCCAGTACTTC.

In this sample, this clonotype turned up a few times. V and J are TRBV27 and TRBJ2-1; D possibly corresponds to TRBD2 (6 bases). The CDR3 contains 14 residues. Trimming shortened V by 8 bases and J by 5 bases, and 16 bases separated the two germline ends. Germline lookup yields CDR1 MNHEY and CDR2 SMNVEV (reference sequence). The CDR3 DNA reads TGTGCCAGCGCTTTAGACAGACTAGACAATGAGCAGTTCTTC. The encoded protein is CASALDRLDNEQFF.

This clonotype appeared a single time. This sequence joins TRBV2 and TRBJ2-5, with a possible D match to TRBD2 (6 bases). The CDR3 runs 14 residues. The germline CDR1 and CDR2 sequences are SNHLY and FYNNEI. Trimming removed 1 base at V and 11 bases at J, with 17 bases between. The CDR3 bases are TGTGCCAGCAGTGAAGAGACTAGACGGAATGAGCAGTACTTC. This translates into CASSEETRRNEQYF.

This CDR3 is CSARPQRLAYEQYF. CDR3 bases: TGCAGTGCTAGGCCCCAGCGGCTTGCCTACGAGCAGTACTTC. This rearrangement joins TRBV20-1 to TRBJ2-5; weak D call: TRBD2 (5 bases). The DNA end is a closer match to TRBJ2-7, so the J assignment may be wrong. The CDR3 loop spans 14 amino acids. The germline CDR1 and CDR2 sequences are DFQATT and SNEGSKA (reference sequence).

As DNA, the CDR3 is TGTGCCAGCAGCCCCGACCCCAATACAGGGACATTCGGAAAACTGTTTTTT. Its translation: CASSPDPNTGTFGKLFF. The chain carries TRBV3-1 and TRBJ1-4; D possibly corresponds to TRBD1 (6 bases). This CDR3 region has 17 residues. The V gene's germline CDR1 is LGHDT and CDR2 YNNKEL (reference sequence). Between the trimmed V and J ends, which lost 4 bases and 10 bases, there was a span of 25 bases.

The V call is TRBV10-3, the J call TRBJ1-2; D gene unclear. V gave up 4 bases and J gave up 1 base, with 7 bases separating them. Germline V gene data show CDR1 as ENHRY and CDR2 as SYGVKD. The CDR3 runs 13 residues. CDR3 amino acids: CAISVQLNYGYTF. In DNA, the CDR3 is TGTGCCATCAGTGTACAGCTTAACTATGGCTACACCTTC.

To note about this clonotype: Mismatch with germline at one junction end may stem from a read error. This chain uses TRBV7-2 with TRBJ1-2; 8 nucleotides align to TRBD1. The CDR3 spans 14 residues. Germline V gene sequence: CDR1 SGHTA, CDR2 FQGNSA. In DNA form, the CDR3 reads TGTGCCGGCAGCTCCGGGACAGGTCGCTATGGCTACACCTTC. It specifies CAGSSGTGRYGYTF.

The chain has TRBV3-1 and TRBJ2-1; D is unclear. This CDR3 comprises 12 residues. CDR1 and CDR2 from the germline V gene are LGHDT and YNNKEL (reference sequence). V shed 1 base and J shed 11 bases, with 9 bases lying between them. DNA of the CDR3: TGTGCCAGCAGCCAAGTCGAACGCAAGCAGTTCTTC. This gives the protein CASSQVERKQFF.

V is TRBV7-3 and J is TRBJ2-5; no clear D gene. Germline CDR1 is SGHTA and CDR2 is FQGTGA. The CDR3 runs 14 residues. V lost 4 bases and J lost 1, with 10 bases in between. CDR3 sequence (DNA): TGTGCCAGCAGCTCAAGGGCCAGCCAAGAGACCCAGTACTTC. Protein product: CASSSRASQETQYF.

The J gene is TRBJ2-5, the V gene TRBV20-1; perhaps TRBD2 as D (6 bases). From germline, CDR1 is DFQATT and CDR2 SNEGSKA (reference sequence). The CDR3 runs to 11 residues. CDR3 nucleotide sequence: TGCAGCCCATCGGGGGAGGAGACCCAGTACTTC. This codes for CSPSGEETQYF.